The rows below give T cell receptor beta chains drawn from one sample of a study of cytomegalovirus exposure and HLA in healthy donors. TCRdb keeps only in-frame clones here, not all; method: immunoSEQ multiplex PCR. The sample holds 170,000 or so clones; 75% to 80% are singletons and the top ten take just over 3%. Sequences were obtained from PBMCs. The receptors here all came from a woman aged 40 to 50 in good health and CMV-seronegative. The CDR3 runs from the conserved cysteine through the conserved F or W. A D gene is named only where the DNA matches it firmly. The listing skips clone size in some rows; elsewhere it reads once, few, many or a size class.

>-|TRBV4-1|-|TRBJ1-1
TGCGCCAGCAGCCAAGGCCTGGAGGCACGGAACACTGAAGCTTTCTTT
CASSQGLEARNTEAFF
>TRBD1|TRBV4-1|-|TRBJ2-7
TGCGCCAACAGCCAAGGACAGGGTAGTATCTACGAGCAGTACTTC
CANSQGQGSIYEQYF
>-|TRBV28|-|TRBJ1-1
TGTGCCAGCAGTTTATCTTCGGGGGGCACCACTGAAGCTTTCTTT
CASSLSSGGTTEAFF
>-|TRBV6-5|-|TRBJ1-1
TGTGCCAGCAGTTACCTCTACCCCGGGGGGCACACTGAAGCTTTCTTT
CASSYLYPGGHTEAFF
>-|TRBV15|-|TRBJ2-1
TGTGCCACCAGCAGAGTGTCCGAGAGCGCCGAGCAGTTCTTC
CATSRVSESAEQFF
>-|TRBV10-3|-|TRBJ1-2
TGTGCCATCAGTGACCCCGGAGCTAACTATGGCTACACCTTC
CAISDPGANYGYTF
>-|TRBV5-6|-|TRBJ1-2
TGTGCCAGCAGCGCGGGGACGAACGGTGGCTACACCTTC
CASSAGTNGGYTF
>-|TRBV10-1|-|TRBJ2-3
TGCGCCAGCAGTGATCTCGTAGCAGATACGCAGTATTTT
CASSDLVADTQYF
>TRBD2|TRBV5-1|-|TRBJ2-7
TGCGCCAGCAGCTCTCCGGGACTAGCGGGGTACGAGCAGTACTTC
CASSSPGLAGYEQYF
>-|TRBV5-1|-|TRBJ1-2
TGCGCCAGCTCTACAGGTAATGGCGATGGCTACACCTTC
CASSTGNGDGYTF
>TRBD1|TRBV4-1|many|TRBJ1-6
TGCGCCAGCAGCCAAGGGACAGGGGCCGGGAATTCACCCCTCCACTTT
CASSQGTGAGNSPLHF
>TRBD1|TRBV2|-|TRBJ1-1
TGTGCCAGCAATAGGAGGGGGCAAGCTTTCTTT
CASNRRGQAFF
>TRBD2|TRBV28|few|TRBJ2-3
TGTGCCAGCAGTCACGGGACTAGCGGGGGGGCCCTAGATACGCAGTATTTT
CASSHGTSGGALDTQYF
>-|TRBV2|-|TRBJ2-7
TGTGCCAGCGGAGGGTTTGAAGCCTACGAGCAGTACTTC
CASGGFEAYEQYF
>-|TRBV5-8|-|TRBJ2-5
TGTGCCAGCGGCCAGACCCAGTACTTC
CASGQTQYF
>TRBD1|TRBV6-1|few|TRBJ2-7
TGTGCCAGCAGTGAACCGGGACAGGGCACTTACGAGCAGTACTTC
CASSEPGQGTYEQYF
>-|TRBV27|-|TRBJ2-4
TGTGCCAGCACCCCGGCTGACTCGGCAGCCAAAAACATTCAGTACTTC
CASTPADSAAKNIQYF
>TRBD1|TRBV5-1|-|TRBJ1-1
TGCGCCAGCAGCTTGGACAGGGGAACTGAAGCTTTCTTT
CASSLDRGTEAFF
>-|TRBV28|few|TRBJ1-2
TGTGCCAGCAGTTTCACAGGTTCTAACTATGGCTACACCTTC
CASSFTGSNYGYTF
>TRBD1|TRBV10-2|-|TRBJ2-1
TGCGCCAGCAGTGAGGACAGGGGGTTCCATAGTGGGCAGTTCTTC
CASSEDRGFHSGQFF
>TRBD1|TRBV6-6|-|TRBJ1-6
TGTGCCAGCAGTTACGACAGGGTTAATTCACCCCTCCACTTT
CASSYDRVNSPLHF
>TRBD1|TRBV6-1|-|TRBJ2-3
TGTGCCAGCAGTGAAGCGCTAGGACAGGTCTCAGATACGCAGTATTTT
CASSEALGQVSDTQYF
>TRBD2|TRBV5-4|-|TRBJ2-1
TGTGCCAGCAGCGCCGGACTAGCGGGGGCATACAATGAGCAGTTCTTC
CASSAGLAGAYNEQFF
>-|TRBV6-1|-|TRBJ2-5
TGTGCCAGCAGCACCACCCAGGGTTTAGAGACCCAGTACTTC
CASSTTQGLETQYF
>-|TRBV27|-|TRBJ1-6
TGTGCCAGCCGCAGACAGTTTTCACCCCTCCACTTT
CASRRQFSPLHF
>TRBD1|TRBV2|-|TRBJ1-5
TGTGCCAGCAAGGAGATTCAGGGGGATCAGCCCCAGCATTTT
CASKEIQGDQPQHF
>-|TRBV7-2|-|TRBJ1-1
TGTGCCAGCAGTTCAGTGGAGGGGACGAACACTGAAGCTTTCTTT
CASSSVEGTNTEAFF
>TRBD1|TRBV27|-|TRBJ1-3
TGTGCCAGCAGTACCCGAAGACAGGGTGGATCTGGAAACACCATATATTTT
CASSTRRQGGSGNTIYF
>-|TRBV15|-|TRBJ1-2
TGTGCCACCAGCAGCCCCGGACGACGGGGGAACTATGGCTACACCTTC
CATSSPGRRGNYGYTF